A selection of T cell receptor beta chains follows, all from one sample in a study of OX40 agonist ivuxolimab in advanced cancers. This table comes from immunoSEQ multiplex PCR, and its TCRdb copy is limited to in-frame clones, with some not included. The data hold 48,000 or so clones, with 70% to 90% observed a single time. Material: CD4+ or CD8+ T cells sorted from blood, obtained in a trial of the OX40 agonist ivuxolimab. These receptors came from an adult with an advanced solid tumor such as melanoma, head and neck, liver or kidney cancer. Both conserved end residues are part of each CDR3. D genes are given only for firm matches. Clone size is shown for a subset of rows, as once, few, many or a class of expanded clone.

abundance	j_gene	v_gene	d_gene	CDR3aa	CDR3nt
-	TRBJ2-1	TRBV6-5	TRBD1	CASSPGQGTYNEQFF	TGTGCCAGCAGCCCAGGACAGGGCACCTACAATGAGCAGTTCTTC
-	TRBJ1-1	TRBV5-1	-	CASSLAPGTEAFF	TGCGCCAGCAGCTTGGCGCCGGGGACTGAAGCTTTCTTT
-	TRBJ2-7	TRBV6-6	-	CASSYSAGRGDYEQYF	TGTGCCAGCAGTTACTCCGCGGGGAGAGGGGACTACGAGCAGTACTTC
-	TRBJ2-5	TRBV7-9	TRBD1	CASSSIPGQGTTETQYF	TGTGCCAGCAGCTCTATACCGGGACAGGGAACGACAGAGACCCAGTACTTC
-	TRBJ2-1	TRBV13	-	CASSLGRGSSYNEQFF	TGTGCCAGCAGCTTAGGTCGAGGGTCATCCTACAATGAGCAGTTCTTC
-	TRBJ2-3	TRBV4-3	TRBD1	CASSPTTGQAPRDTQYF	TGCGCCAGCAGCCCAACAACCGGACAGGCCCCCAGGGATACGCAGTATTTT
-	TRBJ2-7	TRBV11-2	-	CASSLTPYEQYF	TGTGCCAGCAGCTTAACGCCCTACGAGCAGTACTTC
-	TRBJ1-2	TRBV27	-	CASRGRRPNYGYTF	TGTGCCAGCCGGGGGAGGCGGCCAAACTATGGCTACACCTTC
-	TRBJ2-3	TRBV7-9	TRBD1	CASSLDRGLTDTQYF	TGTGCCAGCAGCTTAGACAGGGGGCTCACAGATACGCAGTATTTT
-	TRBJ2-3	TRBV19	-	CASSIEVRPTDTQYF	TGTGCCAGTAGTATAGAAGTGAGGCCCACAGATACGCAGTATTTT
-	TRBJ2-5	TRBV28	-	CASSSGVETQYF	TGTGCCAGCAGCTCGGGGGTAGAGACCCAGTACTTC
medium-sized	TRBJ2-3	TRBV10-2	TRBD2	CASSESLTGGGDTQYF	TGCGCCAGCAGTGAGTCGCTTACCGGGGGGGGCGATACGCAGTATTTT
-	TRBJ2-3	TRBV6-6	TRBD2	CASSYYGLAGTDTQYF	TGTGCCAGCAGTTATTACGGACTAGCCGGCACAGATACGCAGTATTTT
few	TRBJ1-1	TRBV6-1	-	CAGKRGAEAFF	TGTGCCGGGAAGAGGGGAGCTGAAGCTTTCTTT
-	TRBJ1-2	TRBV7-9	-	CASSLLGPVYGYTF	TGTGCCAGCAGCTTACTGGGTCCAGTCTATGGCTACACCTTC
-	TRBJ1-2	TRBV9	-	CASSVVVGEGLGGYTF	TGTGCCAGCAGCGTAGTGGTTGGTGAGGGGCTGGGTGGCTACACCTTC
-	TRBJ1-4	TRBV9	-	CASSVYGVTNEKLFF	TGTGCCAGCAGCGTATACGGAGTAACTAATGAAAAACTGTTTTTT
-	TRBJ2-3	TRBV4-1	-	CASSQDEAIRGTQYF	TGCGCCAGCAGCCAAGACGAGGCTATCCGGGGTACGCAGTATTTT
-	TRBJ1-1	TRBV7-9	-	CASRPQGGYTEAFF	TGTGCCAGCAGGCCCCAGGGCGGGTACACTGAAGCTTTCTTT
-	TRBJ2-7	TRBV6-5	TRBD1	CASSYRGEDEQYF	TGTGCCAGCAGCTACAGGGGTGAGGACGAGCAGTACTTC
once	TRBJ1-1	TRBV4-3	-	CASSQAGTEAFF	TGCGCCAGCAGCCAAGCCGGTACTGAAGCTTTCTTT
-	TRBJ1-1	TRBV6-5	TRBD1	CASSYSRHRGNTEAFF	TGTGCCAGCAGTTACTCGAGGCACAGGGGGAACACTGAAGCTTTCTTT
-	TRBJ1-4	TRBV28	-	CASRPVQNNEKLFF	TGTGCCAGCAGGCCCGTGCAGAATAATGAAAAACTGTTTTTT
-	TRBJ1-1	TRBV28	TRBD1	CASNLGDRRDTEAFF	TGTGCCAGTAACCTTGGGGACAGGCGGGACACTGAAGCTTTCTTT
-	TRBJ1-6	TRBV9	-	CASSVSAPSPLHF	TGTGCCAGCAGCGTGTCGGCCCCTTCACCCCTCCACTTT
-	TRBJ1-2	TRBV14	TRBD1	CASSQVGQLHGYTF	TGTGCCAGCAGCCAAGTGGGACAGTTGCATGGCTACACCTTC
-	TRBJ2-7	TRBV6-6	TRBD1	CASTPDRASYEQYF	TGTGCCAGCACCCCGGACAGGGCGTCCTACGAGCAGTACTTC
-	TRBJ2-1	TRBV6-6	TRBD1	CASAWDPAGQGAEQFF	TGTGCCAGCGCCTGGGACCCGGCGGGACAGGGTGCTGAGCAGTTCTTC
few	TRBJ1-6	TRBV6-6	-	CASSYSTAGQGSPLHF	TGTGCCAGCAGTTACTCGACGGCTGGGCAAGGCTCACCCCTCCACTTT
-	TRBJ2-7	TRBV7-9	-	CASSLDWKDTSLSYEQYF	TGTGCCAGCAGCTTAGATTGGAAGGACACTTCATTATCCTACGAGCAGTACTTC
-	TRBJ2-7	TRBV9	TRBD1	CASSVRQGYEQYF	TGTGCCAGCAGCGTAAGACAGGGCTACGAGCAGTACTTC
-	TRBJ2-3	TRBV28	-	CASSEYRDLTSTDTQYF	TGTGCCAGCAGTGAGTACCGGGACTTAACTAGCACAGATACGCAGTATTTT
-	TRBJ1-5	TRBV28	TRBD1	CASSSLPLGTGDNQPQHF	TGTGCCAGCAGCTCCCTCCCCCTCGGGACAGGCGACAATCAGCCCCAGCATTTT
-	TRBJ2-1	TRBV4-3	-	CASSQQAHEQFF	TGCGCCAGCAGCCAACAGGCCCATGAGCAGTTCTTC
-	TRBJ1-6	TRBV7-9	TRBD1	CASSLGQGESPLHF	TGTGCCAGCAGCTTAGGACAGGGGGAATCACCCCTCCACTTT
-	TRBJ2-1	TRBV14	TRBD2	CASSQDSPSGGSRAGLEQFF	TGTGCCAGCAGCCAAGATTCTCCTAGCGGGGGTTCAAGGGCGGGCTTAGAGCAGTTCTTC
-	TRBJ2-7	TRBV5-1	-	CASSRSTSYEQYF	TGCGCCAGCAGCAGGAGCACCTCCTACGAGCAGTACTTC
once	TRBJ2-7	TRBV4-3	-	CASSPSYSYEQYF	TGCGCCAGCAGCCCCTCATACTCCTACGAGCAGTACTTC
-	TRBJ2-3	TRBV5-1	-	CASSFTDTQYF	TGCGCCAGCAGCTTCACAGATACGCAGTATTTT
-	TRBJ1-2	TRBV6-5	-	CASRLGGGYTF	TGTGCCAGCCGCCTAGGGGGGGGCTACACCTTC
-	TRBJ1-1	TRBV5-1	-	CASSLGRGTEAFF	TGCGCCAGCAGCTTGGGGCGGGGGACTGAAGCTTTCTTT